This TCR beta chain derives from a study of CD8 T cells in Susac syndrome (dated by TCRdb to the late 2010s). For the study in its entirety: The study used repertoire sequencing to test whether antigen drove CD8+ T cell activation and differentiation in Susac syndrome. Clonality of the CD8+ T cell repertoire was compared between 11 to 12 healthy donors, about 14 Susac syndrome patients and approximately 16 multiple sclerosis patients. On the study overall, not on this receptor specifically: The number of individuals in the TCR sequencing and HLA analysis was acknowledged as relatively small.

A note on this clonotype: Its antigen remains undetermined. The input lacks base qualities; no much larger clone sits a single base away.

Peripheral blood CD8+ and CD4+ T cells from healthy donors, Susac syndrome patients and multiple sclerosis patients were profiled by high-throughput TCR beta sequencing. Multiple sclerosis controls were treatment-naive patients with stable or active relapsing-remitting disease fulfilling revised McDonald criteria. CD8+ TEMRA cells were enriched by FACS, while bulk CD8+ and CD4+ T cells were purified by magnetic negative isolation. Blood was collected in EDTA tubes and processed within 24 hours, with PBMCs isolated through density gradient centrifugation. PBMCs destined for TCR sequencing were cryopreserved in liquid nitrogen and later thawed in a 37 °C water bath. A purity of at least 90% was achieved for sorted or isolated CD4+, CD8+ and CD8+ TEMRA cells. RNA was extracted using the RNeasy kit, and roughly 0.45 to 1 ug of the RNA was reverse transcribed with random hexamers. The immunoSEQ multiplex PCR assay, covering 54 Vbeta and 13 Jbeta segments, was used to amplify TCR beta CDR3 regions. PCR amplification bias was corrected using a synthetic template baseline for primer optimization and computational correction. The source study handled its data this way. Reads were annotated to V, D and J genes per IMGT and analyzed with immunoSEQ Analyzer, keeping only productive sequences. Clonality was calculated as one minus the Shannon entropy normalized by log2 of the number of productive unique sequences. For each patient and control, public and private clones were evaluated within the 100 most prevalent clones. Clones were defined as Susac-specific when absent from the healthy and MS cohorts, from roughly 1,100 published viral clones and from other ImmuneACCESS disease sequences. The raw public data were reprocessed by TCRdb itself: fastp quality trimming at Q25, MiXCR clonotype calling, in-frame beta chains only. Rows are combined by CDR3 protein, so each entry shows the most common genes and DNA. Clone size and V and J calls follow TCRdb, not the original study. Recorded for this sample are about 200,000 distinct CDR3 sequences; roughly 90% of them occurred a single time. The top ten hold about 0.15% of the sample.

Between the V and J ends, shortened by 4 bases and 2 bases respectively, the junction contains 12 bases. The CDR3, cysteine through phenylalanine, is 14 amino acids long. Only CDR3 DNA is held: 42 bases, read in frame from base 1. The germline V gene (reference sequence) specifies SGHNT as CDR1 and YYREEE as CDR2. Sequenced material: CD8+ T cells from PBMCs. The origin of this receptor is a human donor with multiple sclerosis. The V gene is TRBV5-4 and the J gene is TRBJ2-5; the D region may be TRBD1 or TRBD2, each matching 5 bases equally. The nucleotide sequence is TGTGCCAGCAGCCTGGGGACGGAGCAAGAGACCCAGTACTTC. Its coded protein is CASSLGTEQETQYF.